Listed below are T cell receptor beta chains from one sample, sequenced in a study of T cell changes during pregnancy in multiple sclerosis. TCRdb keeps only in-frame clones here, not all; method: immunoSEQ multiplex PCR. The sample has under 45,000 clones; more than 90% are singletons. Sample: CD4+ T cells from peripheral blood mononuclear cells, taken in the first trimester of pregnancy. These receptors were collected from a female donor with multiple sclerosis, enrolled in a pregnancy study. Each CDR3 is given with its conserved first and last residue. Each record gives: V gene, J gene, D gene, CDR3 DNA, CDR3 protein. A D gene is named only where the DNA matches it firmly.

>TRBV14|TRBJ1-1|NA
TGTGCCAGCAGCCAAGATCTACTGGGAGTACGAGCTTTCTTT
CASSQDLLGVRAFF
>TRBV5-8|TRBJ1-1|NA
TGTGCCAGCAGCTTGGTCCGGGGGACTGAAGCTTTCTTT
CASSLVRGTEAFF
>TRBV5-1|TRBJ2-5|TRBD2
TGCGCCAGCACCCCAACTAGCGGGAGAGCCAGGGTTGTAGGAGAGACCCAGTACTTC
CASTPTSGRARVVGETQYF
>TRBV28|TRBJ1-5|NA
TGTGCCAGCAGTCCCACTCGAGCGGGGACCCATCAGCCCCAGCATTTT
CASSPTRAGTHQPQHF
>TRBV4-3|TRBJ2-2|NA
TGCGCCAGCAGCCTGAACTCCTTTGGTTTGGGGGAGCTGTTTTTT
CASSLNSFGLGELFF
>TRBV5-1|TRBJ2-1|TRBD2
TGCGCCAGCAGCTGGAGTGAGGCGGGAGGTACCGATGAGCAGTTCTTC
CASSWSEAGGTDEQFF
>TRBV28|TRBJ2-7|NA
TGTGCCAGCACCCCTCACGACAGCTCCTACGAGCAGTACTTC
CASTPHDSSYEQYF
>TRBV6-5|TRBJ1-1|NA
TGTGCCAGCAGAATGACAGCAGGCAACACTGAAGCTTTCTTT
CASRMTAGNTEAFF
>TRBV29-1|TRBJ1-4|TRBD1
TGCAGCGCTCTCCCTGGGGGGACAGGGCTTGAAAAACTGTTTTTT
CSALPGGTGLEKLFF
>TRBV19|TRBJ1-1|NA
TGTGCCAGTAGTATACAGGGCCCGAACACTGAAGCTTTCTTT
CASSIQGPNTEAFF
>TRBV10-3|TRBJ2-1|NA
TGTGCCATCAGTGGTCCATACAATGAGCAGTTCTTC
CAISGPYNEQFF
>TRBV4-3|TRBJ2-2|NA
TGCGCCAGCAGCCAAGGGAGCTATGACACCGGGGAGCTGTTTTTT
CASSQGSYDTGELFF
>TRBV4-2|TRBJ2-7|TRBD2
TGTGCCAGCAGCCAAGAAGGACGACTAGCGGGAAATTCTGAGCAGTACTTC
CASSQEGRLAGNSEQYF
>TRBV28|TRBJ2-2|NA
TGTGCCAGCAGTTTAATGGGGGGTCCCGGGGAGCTGTTTTTT
CASSLMGGPGELFF
>TRBV19|TRBJ2-1|TRBD2
TGTGCCAGTAGCCAAATAGCGGGAGTAATTATGTCCTACAATGAGCAGTTCTTC
CASSQIAGVIMSYNEQFF
>TRBV6-9|TRBJ2-7|TRBD1
TGTGCCAGCAGTGATAACAGGGGGAGATTCTACGAGCAGTACTTC
CASSDNRGRFYEQYF
>TRBV5-1|TRBJ2-1|NA
TGCGCCAGCAGCCCCACTGAGCGATCCTACAATGAGCAGTTCTTC
CASSPTERSYNEQFF
>TRBV5-4|TRBJ1-2|NA
TGTGCCAGCAGCGGAAACAGGGCCCTCTATGGCTACACCTTC
CASSGNRALYGYTF
>TRBV18|TRBJ1-6|NA
TGTGCCAGCTCACCACGGGGCACCCAGACACGGTCCTATAATTCACCCCTCCACTTT
CASSPRGTQTRSYNSPLHF
>TRBV29-1|TRBJ2-1|TRBD1
TGCAGCGCCCGAGGGCAGGGGGCTTGGAATGAGCAGTTCTTC
CSARGQGAWNEQFF